This T cell receptor (beta chain) was recovered during a study of T cells in Graves' hyperthyroidism and ophthalmopathy. Study results and caveats: Ophthalmopathy was separated from stable hyperthyroidism by a 13 V-J model.

The CDR3 is 16 residues long. V dropped 7 bases and J dropped 3; count of bases not matched to a gene: 9. From germline, CDR1 is LNHDA and CDR2 SQIVND (reference sequence). The TCR beta CDR3 regions underwent amplification using RNA transcripts as the source. A first-round RT-PCR of the TCR CDR3 used the HTBI primer set. TCRdb reprocessed the multiplex PCR reads via MiXCR and lists one record per CDR3 protein. The table shows around 690,000 distinct CDR3 sequences, with 15% to 20% occurring only once. This clonotype was observed a handful of times. The antigen is undetermined. Patients counted as stable if ophthalmopathy did not develop within 18 months. Patients with uncontrolled infections, other autoimmune diseases, pregnancy or lactation were excluded. Used for diagnoses were clinical symptoms, serum thyroxine and TRAb, thyroid ultrasound and orbital computed tomography.

The sequence was obtained from a man aged 50-59 years with Graves' hyperthyroidism. This sequence joins TRBV19 and TRBJ1-2, with 12 nucleotides matching TRBD1. Sequenced: blood. The CDR3: CASTHWGTGGDYGYTF. DNA of the CDR3: TGTGCCAGTACCCACTGGGGGACAGGGGGCGACTATGGCTACACCTTC.